These 28 T cell receptor beta chains came from one sample sequenced in a study of blood T cell repertoires in COVID-19 (dated by TCRdb to the early 2020s). Libraries came from the immunoSEQ multiplex PCR assay. Imported from immuneACCESS, the table was reduced by TCRdb to in-frame sequences with V and J called. These copies leave out some clones; in studies compared against another copy, an unresolved V gene accounts for under half, and the cause of the remainder is not known. The sample table contains about 110,000 clones; only one count was recorded for approximately 82% of them. Less than 8% of the sample is taken by the ten largest. Sequenced input: peripheral blood. Receptors were obtained from an elderly woman with active or convalescent COVID-19.

The chain recombines TRBV19 with TRBJ2-6, with TRBD1 matching 7 bases. Germline V gene sequence: CDR1 LNHDA, CDR2 SQIVND (reference sequence). The junction had 5 bases not matched to a gene; V was cut back by 2 bases and J by 1 base. This CDR3 region has 17 residues. This CDR3 reads CASSISQGDSGANVLTF. In DNA form, the CDR3 reads TGTGCCAGTAGTATATCTCAGGGGGATTCTGGGGCCAACGTCCTGACTTTC.

The rearrangement links TRBV10-1 to TRBJ2-3, with 10 positions matching TRBD2. This CDR3 is built from 15 residues. Unmatched junction bases numbered 5, after V lost 4 bases and J lost 4 bases. The germline gives CDR1 WNHNN, CDR2 SYGVQD (reference sequence). The CDR3 nucleotides read TGCGCCAGCAGTGTGCCTAGCGGGAGAGCAGATACGCAGTATTTT. This sequence encodes CASSVPSGRADTQYF.

The V call is TRBV12-3 or TRBV12-4, the J call TRBJ2-2; 7 bases are a match to TRBD1. V gave up 6 bases and J gave up 17 bases; unmatched junction bases: 15. The CDR3 length is 13 residues. CDR3 coding DNA: TGTGCCAGCAGACTACGGAGCCGACAGGGCACATTTTTT. Protein sequence: CASRLRSRQGTFF.

As DNA, the CDR3 is TGTGCCAGCAGTGAACCTAGCGGCTACGAGCAGTACTTC. As protein: CASSEPSGYEQYF. The rearrangement joins TRBV25-1 to TRBJ2-7, with TRBD2 matching 7 bases. Per the germline V gene, CDR1 is MGHDK and CDR2 is SYGVNS. With 2 bases clipped from V and 3 bases from J, the junction kept 1 base outside the gene matches. The CDR3 totals 13 residues.

Written as DNA, the CDR3 is TGTGCCACCAGCCCCAGGGGCGACGAGCAGTACTTC. Translation gives CATSPRGDEQYF. The chain carries TRBV24-1 and TRBJ2-7, with D possibly being TRBD1 (6 bases). The CDR3 runs to 12 residues. The V gene's germline CDR1 is KGHDR and CDR2 SFDVKD. V was shortened by 7 bases and J by 5 bases, with 11 bases between the two germline ends.

The chain uses TRBV19 and TRBJ2-2; possible D gene TRBD1, 6 bases. V gave up 6 bases and J gave up 0 bases, with 11 bases separating them. This CDR3 has 15 amino acids. Germline CDR1 and CDR2: LNHDA and SQIVND (reference sequence). In DNA form, the CDR3 reads TGTGCCAGTAGAAAGGACAGACCGAACACCGGGGAGCTGTTTTTT. Translating gives CASRKDRPNTGELFF.

The chain employs TRBV6-5 and TRBJ2-1; 7 bases align to TRBD2. Losses at the gene ends were 7 bases for V and 2 bases for J; bases not matched to a gene: 8. Germline-derived CDR1 and CDR2 are MNHEY and SVGAGI. The length of the CDR3 is 15 residues. This CDR3 reads CASKRAGLPYNEQFF. DNA of the CDR3: TGTGCCAGCAAACGAGCGGGACTCCCCTACAATGAGCAGTTCTTC.

The rearrangement links TRBV5-1 to TRBJ1-1; TRBD1 agrees at 8 bases. CDR1 is SGHRS and CDR2 is YFSETQ in the germline V gene. The junction had 11 bases not matched to a gene; V was cut back by 4 bases and J by 6 bases. CDR3 length: 15 amino acids. CDR3 loop: CASSVTGAGGAEAFF. CDR3 nucleotide sequence: TGCGCCAGCAGCGTGACAGGGGCAGGTGGGGCTGAAGCTTTCTTT.

The rearrangement joins TRBV28 to TRBJ2-7; perhaps TRBD1 as D (6 bases). V lost 5 bases, J lost 3 bases, and 14 bases lay in between. The CDR3 runs 14 residues. The germline CDR1 and CDR2 sequences are MDHEN and SYDVKM. The CDR3 region has the DNA TGTGCCAGCAGTCCTATAGGGGGATTCTACGAGCAGTACTTC. Translating it yields CASSPIGGFYEQYF.

The chain joins TRBV2 to TRBJ1-1, with D possibly TRBD1 on 5 matching bases. Germline loops: CDR1 SNHLY, CDR2 FYNNEI. Trimming stripped 6 bases from V and 5 bases from J, with 13 bases between. This CDR3 contains 13 residues. The CDR3 DNA is TGTGCCAGCAGGCGGGGGAGGGCAACTGAAGCTTTCTTT. Its protein is CASRRGRATEAFF.

This rearrangement joins TRBV10-3 to TRBJ2-5; 14 nucleotides match TRBD2. The CDR3 is made up of 18 amino acids. J gave up 1 base and V 4 bases, and 8 bases lay outside the gene matches. Germline CDR1 and CDR2: ENHRY and SYGVKD. The DNA of the CDR3 is TGTGCCATCAGTGGGGGACTAGCGGGAGATGCAGGCCAAGAGACCCAGTACTTC. It yields the protein CAISGGLAGDAGQETQYF.

The gene calls are TRBV28 and TRBJ2-7; 12 bases match TRBD2. The trim removed 4 bases at V and 6 bases at J, leaving 10 bases unmatched. CDR3 length: 16 amino acids. The V gene's germline CDR1 is MDHEN and CDR2 SYDVKM. Written as DNA, the CDR3 is TGTGCCAGCAGTTCGCCCCAACTAGCGGGAGGTGGCGAGCAGTACTTC. Translated: CASSSPQLAGGGEQYF. Full variable domain (remainder filled in from reference TRBV28 and TRBJ2-7): DVKVTQSSRYLVKRTGEKVFLECVQDMDHENMFWYRQDPGLGLRLIYFSYDVKMKEKGDIPEGYSVSREKKERFSLILESASTNQTSMYLCASSSPQLAGGGEQYFGPGTRLTVT.

The chain recombines TRBV6-5 with TRBJ2-7, with D possibly being TRBD1 (5 bases). CDR3 length: 16 residues. The germline gives CDR1 MNHEY, CDR2 SVGAGI. The V end was cut by 0 bases, the J end by 0 bases, with 12 bases between. This CDR3 reads CASSYSAGQSSYEQYF. CDR3 DNA: TGTGCCAGCAGTTACTCGGCCGGACAAAGCTCCTACGAGCAGTACTTC.

The chain employs TRBV18 and TRBJ1-5; a possible D gene is TRBD1 (5 bases). From germline, CDR1 is KGHSH and CDR2 LQKENI. The CDR3 sequence is 13 residues long. Trimming shortened V by 3 bases and J by 5 bases, and 8 bases separated the two germline ends. CDR3 protein: CASSPQQDQPQHF. The CDR3, as DNA: TGTGCCAGCTCACCCCAACAGGATCAGCCCCAGCATTTT.

This chain joins TRBV6-5 and TRBJ2-5, with D maybe TRBD2 (7 bases). Deletions cut 3 bases from V and 3 bases from J, with 14 bases between. This CDR3 spans 15 amino acids. Germline V gene sequence: CDR1 MNHEY, CDR2 SVGAGI. The CDR3 DNA sequence: TGTGCCAGCAGTTATGGGAGGGGGGAGAAAGAGACCCAGTACTTC. It codes for CASSYGRGEKETQYF.

This chain connects TRBV6-5 to TRBJ1-1; unclear D gene. Germline V gene sequence: CDR1 MNHEY, CDR2 SVGAGI. V lost 7 bases and J lost 1, with 13 bases in between. This CDR3 has 14 amino acids. CDR3 coding DNA: TGTGCCAGCACAACCGGGAGAGAGAACACTGAAGCTTTCTTT. This sequence encodes CASTTGRENTEAFF.

Here the CDR3 DNA reads TGCGCCAGCAGCTTGTTACCAGGAAGAGAAACTGAAGCTTTCTTT. The encoded protein is CASSLLPGRETEAFF. V gene TRBV5-1 combines with J gene TRBJ1-1; no reliable D call. Germline V gene lookup returns CDR1 SGHRS and CDR2 YFSETQ. V was trimmed by 1 base and J by 5 bases, leaving 15 bases between them. There are 15 residues in the CDR3. Variable domain in full (rest from reference TRBV5-1 and TRBJ1-1): KAGVTQTPRYLIKTRGQQVTLSCSPISGHRSVSWYQQTPGQGLQFLFEYFSETQRNKGNFPGRFSGRQFSNSRSEMNVSTLELGDSALYLCASSLLPGRETEAFFGQGTRLTVV.

This chain connects TRBV16 to TRBJ1-1, with 7 bases identical to TRBD1. The CDR3 is made up of 12 amino acids. Germline CDR1 and CDR2: KGHSY and FQNENV. V lost 5 bases to trimming and J lost 7 bases; unmatched junction nucleotides: 4. CDR3 in amino acids: CASSVNRGEAFF. DNA for the CDR3: TGTGCCAGCAGCGTGAACAGGGGTGAAGCTTTCTTT.

The chain combines TRBV2 with TRBJ2-7; a possible D gene is TRBD1 (6 bases). CDR3 length: 14 amino acids. V was cut by 4 bases and J by 2 bases, with 12 bases left in between. Germline loops: CDR1 SNHLY, CDR2 FYNNEI. CDR3 in amino acids: CASSVGDTAYEQYF. As DNA, the CDR3 is TGTGCCAGCAGTGTAGGGGACACTGCCTACGAGCAGTACTTC.

The rearrangement joins TRBV7-3 to TRBJ2-4, with D tentatively TRBD1 (6 bases). The V end lost 3 bases, the J end lost 7 bases, and 16 bases lay between the germline ends. The V gene's germline CDR1 is SGHTA and CDR2 FQGTGA. The length of the CDR3 is 15 residues. This CDR3 is CASSFSGGPRNIQYF. CDR3 nucleotide sequence: TGTGCCAGCAGCTTTTCTGGGGGCCCCAGGAACATTCAGTACTTC.

The V gene is TRBV21-1, the J gene TRBJ2-1; TRBD1, as called in the table, went unchecked against the DNA. TRBV21-1 has pseudogene status. CDR3 length equals 13 residues. CDR3 protein: CARERHSSNEQFF. As DNA, the CDR3 is TGTGCCAGAGAAAGACATTCCTCCAATGAGCAGTTCTTC.

V usage is TRBV3-1 (or the pseudogene TRBV3-2) and J usage is TRBJ2-3, with 11 bases identical to TRBD2. The V segment lost 2 bases and the J segment 3 bases; nucleotides outside the gene matches: 4. The germline V gene has CDR1 LGHDT and CDR2 YNNKEL (reference sequence). This CDR3 is 16 amino acids long. The CDR3 here is CASSQLSGRGTDTQYF. CDR3 coding DNA: TGTGCCAGCAGCCAACTTAGCGGGAGGGGAACAGATACGCAGTATTTT.

This chain joins TRBV12-3 or TRBV12-4 and TRBJ1-1; D not resolved. V shed 10 bases and J shed 0 bases, with 6 bases lying between them. The CDR3 is 11 amino acids. Here the CDR3 reads CAIIMNTEAFF. The CDR3, as DNA: TGTGCCATTATTATGAACACTGAAGCTTTCTTT.

In this sample, this clone turned up a few times. V and J are TRBV2 and TRBJ2-7; 7 nucleotides agree with TRBD1. V gave up 7 bases and J gave up 3 bases; unmatched junction bases: 6. CDR1 and CDR2 from the germline V gene are SNHLY and FYNNEI. This CDR3 spans 13 amino acids. The CDR3 bases are TGTGCCAGCATGAGGGGGCCGGACTACGAGCAGTACTTC. This sequence encodes CASMRGPDYEQYF.

This clone was found once. The chain is built from TRBV7-3 and TRBJ1-1; perhaps TRBD1 as D (5 bases). The V gene's germline CDR1 is SGHTA and CDR2 FQGTGA. The ends were cut back, 2 bases at V and 0 bases at J, with 7 bases in the middle. CDR3 length: 14 residues. The DNA for the CDR3 is TGTGCCAGCAGCTTAGGGGGGATGAACACTGAAGCTTTCTTT. It codes for CASSLGGMNTEAFF.

The genes are TRBV24-1 and TRBJ2-7; 8 bases line up with TRBD1. The V gene end was trimmed by 3 bases and the J gene end by 4 bases; junction bases not matched to a gene: 10. The germline CDR1 and CDR2 sequences are KGHDR and SFDVKD. The CDR3 spans 16 residues. CDR3 sequence: CATSDQMTGERYEQYF. CDR3 bases: TGTGCCACCAGTGATCAAATGACAGGGGAGAGGTACGAGCAGTACTTC.

V usage is TRBV4-1 and J usage is TRBJ2-1; D gene ambiguous. Trimming took off 0 bases at V and 8 bases at J, with 11 bases between the two ends. CDR1 is MGHRA and CDR2 is YSYEKL in the germline V gene. The CDR3 totals 14 residues. The CDR3 loop reads CASSQDATTYEQFF. CDR3 bases: TGCGCCAGCAGCCAAGATGCTACTACTTATGAGCAGTTCTTC.

This rearrangement joins TRBV18 to TRBJ2-7; a weak D match, TRBD1 (6 bases). There are 13 residues in the CDR3. The germline V and J ends were trimmed by 8 bases and 5 bases, with 16 bases remaining between them. The germline V gene has CDR1 KGHSH and CDR2 LQKENI. The CDR3 reads CASTYRDPDEQYF. The CDR3 DNA sequence: TGTGCCAGCACTTACAGGGATCCCGACGAGCAGTACTTC.